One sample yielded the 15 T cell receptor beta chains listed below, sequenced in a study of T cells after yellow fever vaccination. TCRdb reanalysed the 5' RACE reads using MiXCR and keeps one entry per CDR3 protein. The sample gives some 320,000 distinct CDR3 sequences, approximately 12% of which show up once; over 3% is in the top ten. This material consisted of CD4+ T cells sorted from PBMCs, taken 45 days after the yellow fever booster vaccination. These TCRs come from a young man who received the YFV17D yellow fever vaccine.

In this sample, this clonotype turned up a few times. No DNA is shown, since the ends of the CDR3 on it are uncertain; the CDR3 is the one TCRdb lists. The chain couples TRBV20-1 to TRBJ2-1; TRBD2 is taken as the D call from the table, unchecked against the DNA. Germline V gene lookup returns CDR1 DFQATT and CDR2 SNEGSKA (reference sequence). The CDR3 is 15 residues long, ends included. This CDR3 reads CSAWGPGTSGGAPDF.

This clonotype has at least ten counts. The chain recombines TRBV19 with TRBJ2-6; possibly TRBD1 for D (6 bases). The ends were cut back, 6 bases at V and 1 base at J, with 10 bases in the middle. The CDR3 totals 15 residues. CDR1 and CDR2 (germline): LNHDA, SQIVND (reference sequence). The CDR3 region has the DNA TGTGCCAGTAGCAGCAGGGGTTCTGGGGCCAACGTCCTGACTTTC. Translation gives CASSSRGSGANVLTF.

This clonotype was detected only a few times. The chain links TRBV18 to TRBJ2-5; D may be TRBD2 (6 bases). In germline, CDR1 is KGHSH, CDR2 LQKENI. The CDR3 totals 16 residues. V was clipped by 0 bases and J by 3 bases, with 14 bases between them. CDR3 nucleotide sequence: TGTGCCAGCTCACCACCGGTAGGGCGGGGTGAAGAGACCCAGTACTTC. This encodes CASSPPVGRGEETQYF.

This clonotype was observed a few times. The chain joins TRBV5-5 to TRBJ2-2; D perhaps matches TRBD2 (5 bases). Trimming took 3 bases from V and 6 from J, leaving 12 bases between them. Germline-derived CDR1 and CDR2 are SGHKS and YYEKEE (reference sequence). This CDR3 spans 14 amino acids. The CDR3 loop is CASSSGRGSGELFF. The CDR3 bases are TGTGCCAGCAGCTCGGGTCGGGGTTCCGGGGAGCTGTTTTTT.

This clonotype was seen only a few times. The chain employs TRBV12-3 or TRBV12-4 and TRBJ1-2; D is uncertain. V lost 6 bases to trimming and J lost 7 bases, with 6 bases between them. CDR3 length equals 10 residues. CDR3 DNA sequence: TGTGCCAGCAGGGGGTTTGGCTACACCTTC. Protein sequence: CASRGFGYTF.

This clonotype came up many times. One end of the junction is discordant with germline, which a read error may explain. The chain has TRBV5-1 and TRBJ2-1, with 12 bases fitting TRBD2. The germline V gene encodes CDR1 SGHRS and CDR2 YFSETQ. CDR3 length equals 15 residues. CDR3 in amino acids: CASSPSGGAYNEQFF. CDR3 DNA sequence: TGTGCCAGCAGTCCTAGCGGGGGGGCCTACAATGAGCAGTTCTTC.

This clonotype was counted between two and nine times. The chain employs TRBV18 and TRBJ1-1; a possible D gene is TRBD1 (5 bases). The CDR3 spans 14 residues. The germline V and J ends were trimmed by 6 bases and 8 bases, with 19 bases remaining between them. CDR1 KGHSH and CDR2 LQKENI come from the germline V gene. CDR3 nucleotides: TGTGCCAGCTCCAGAGATAGACAGAAACAAGAAGCTTTCTTT. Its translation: CASSRDRQKQEAFF.

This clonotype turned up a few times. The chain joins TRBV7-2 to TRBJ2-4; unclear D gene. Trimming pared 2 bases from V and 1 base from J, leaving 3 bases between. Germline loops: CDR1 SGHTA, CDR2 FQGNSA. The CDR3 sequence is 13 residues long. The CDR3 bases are TGTGCCAGCAGCTTAAAGGCCAAAAACATTCAGTACTTC. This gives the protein CASSLKAKNIQYF.

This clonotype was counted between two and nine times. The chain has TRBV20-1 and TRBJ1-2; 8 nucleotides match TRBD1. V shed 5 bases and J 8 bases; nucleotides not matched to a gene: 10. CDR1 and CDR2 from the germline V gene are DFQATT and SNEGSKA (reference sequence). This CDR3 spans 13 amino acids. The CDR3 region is CSAGGQGPWGYTF. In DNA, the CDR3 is TGCAGTGCTGGAGGACAGGGCCCTTGGGGCTACACCTTC.

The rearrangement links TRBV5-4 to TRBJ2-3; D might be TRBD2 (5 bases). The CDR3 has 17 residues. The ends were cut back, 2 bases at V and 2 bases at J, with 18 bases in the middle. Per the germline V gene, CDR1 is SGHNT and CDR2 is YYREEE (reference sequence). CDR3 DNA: TGTGCCAGCAGCTTCCCCAGGAGCGGCTTCTCCACAGATACGCAGTATTTT. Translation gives CASSFPRSGFSTDTQYF.

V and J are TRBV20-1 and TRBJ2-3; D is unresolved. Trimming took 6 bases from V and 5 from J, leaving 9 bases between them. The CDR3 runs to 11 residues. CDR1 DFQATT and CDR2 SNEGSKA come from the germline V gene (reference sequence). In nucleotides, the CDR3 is TGCAGTGCCCTCCGTGGAGATACGCAGTATTTT. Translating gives CSALRGDTQYF.

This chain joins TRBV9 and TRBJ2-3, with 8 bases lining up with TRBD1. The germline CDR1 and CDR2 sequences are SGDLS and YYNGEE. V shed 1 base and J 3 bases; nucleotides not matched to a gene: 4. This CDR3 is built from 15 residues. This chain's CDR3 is CASSVTTGVTDTQYF. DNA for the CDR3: TGTGCCAGCAGCGTAACGACAGGGGTGACAGATACGCAGTATTTT.

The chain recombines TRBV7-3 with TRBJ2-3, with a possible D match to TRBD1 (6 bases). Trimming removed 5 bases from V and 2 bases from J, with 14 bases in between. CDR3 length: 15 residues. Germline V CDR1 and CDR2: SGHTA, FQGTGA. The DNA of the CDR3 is TGTGCCAGCAGCCGTCAGGGGACCCTCACAGATACGCAGTATTTT. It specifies CASSRQGTLTDTQYF.

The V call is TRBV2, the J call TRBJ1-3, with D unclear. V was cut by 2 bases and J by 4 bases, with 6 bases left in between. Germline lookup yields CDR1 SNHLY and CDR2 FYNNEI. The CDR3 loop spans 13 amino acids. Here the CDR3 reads CASSEYQGNTIYF. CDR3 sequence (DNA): TGTGCCAGCAGTGAATATCAGGGAAACACCATATATTTT.

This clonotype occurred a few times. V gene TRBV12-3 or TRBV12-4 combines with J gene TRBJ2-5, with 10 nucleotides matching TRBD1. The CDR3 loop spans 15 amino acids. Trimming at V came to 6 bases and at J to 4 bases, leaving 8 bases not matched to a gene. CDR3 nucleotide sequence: TGTGCCAGCAGACGAACCCGGGACAGGGGAGAGACCCAGTACTTC. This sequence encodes CASRRTRDRGETQYF.